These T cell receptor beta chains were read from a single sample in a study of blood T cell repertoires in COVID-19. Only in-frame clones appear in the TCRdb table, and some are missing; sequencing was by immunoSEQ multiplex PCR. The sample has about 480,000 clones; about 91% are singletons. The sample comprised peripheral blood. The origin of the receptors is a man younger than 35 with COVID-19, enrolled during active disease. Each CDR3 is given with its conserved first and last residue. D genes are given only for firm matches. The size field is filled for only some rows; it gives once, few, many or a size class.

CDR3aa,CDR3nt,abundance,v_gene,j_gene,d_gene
CASSPSDRGLKYEQYF,TGTGCCAGCAGTCCCTCGGACAGGGGGCTTAAATACGAGCAGTACTTC,-,TRBV25-1,TRBJ2-7,TRBD1
CASSQAPEGAYEQYF,TGTGCCAGCAGCCAAGCCCCCGAAGGGGCCTACGAGCAGTACTTC,-,TRBV4-2,TRBJ2-7,-
CASSQKLAGTYEQYF,TGTGCCAGCAGTCAGAAACTAGCGGGAACCTACGAGCAGTACTTC,-,TRBV27,TRBJ2-7,TRBD2
CASRPQGLGYGYTF,TGTGCCAGCAGACCTCAGGGGTTAGGCTATGGCTACACCTTC,-,TRBV27,TRBJ1-2,-
CASSLRDRSTDTQYF,TGTGCCAGCAGCCTCCGGGACAGGAGCACAGATACGCAGTATTTT,-,TRBV5-8,TRBJ2-3,TRBD1
CASSLTSGRSNYEQYF,TGTGCCAGCAGCCTGACTAGCGGGAGGAGTAATTACGAGCAGTACTTC,-,TRBV5-4,TRBJ2-7,TRBD2
CASSSSGDLYEQYF,TGTGCCAGCAGCTCAAGCGGGGACCTATACGAGCAGTACTTC,few,TRBV7-9,TRBJ2-7,TRBD2
CASLRGAEAFF,TGTGCCAGCCTCAGGGGGGCTGAAGCTTTCTTT,-,TRBV2,TRBJ1-1,TRBD1
CASSSTGGSYAFF,TGTGCCAGCAGTTCGACAGGGGGCAGTTACGCTTTCTTT,-,TRBV12-3/TRBV12-4,TRBJ1-1,TRBD1
CASSEGAGRATEAFF,TGTGCCAGCAGTGAAGGGGCGGGTAGGGCCACTGAAGCTTTCTTT,-,TRBV6-1,TRBJ1-1,-
CAWRGQGSPGSGNTIYF,TGTGCCTGGAGAGGGCAGGGGTCCCCTGGCTCTGGAAACACCATATATTTT,-,TRBV30,TRBJ1-3,-
CASSSHARTGGNTIYF,TGTGCCAGCAGCTCCCACGCCCGGACAGGGGGAAACACCATATATTTT,-,TRBV11-2,TRBJ1-3,TRBD1
CASSSLAGGNTGELFF,TGTGCCAGCAGCTCCCTAGCGGGGGGGAACACCGGGGAGCTGTTTTTT,-,TRBV11-2,TRBJ2-2,TRBD2
CASMVGEAASPLHF,TGCGCCAGCATGGTAGGGGAGGCGGCCTCACCCCTCCACTTT,-,TRBV5-1,TRBJ1-6,-
CASSPGSGNQPQHF,TGTGCCAGCAGCCCGGGGTCGGGCAATCAGCCCCAGCATTTT,-,TRBV7-9,TRBJ1-5,-
CASSFGGETDTQYF,TGCGCCAGCAGCTTCGGGGGGGAGACAGATACGCAGTATTTT,few,TRBV5-1,TRBJ2-3,TRBD2
CASSYSGQGTDTQYF,TGTGCCAGCAGTTACTCGGGACAGGGAACGGATACGCAGTATTTT,once,TRBV6-5,TRBJ2-3,TRBD1
CASSQAPGTGDTIYF,TGTGCCAGCAGTCAAGCACCCGGGACAGGGGACACCATATATTTT,-,TRBV6-1,TRBJ1-3,TRBD1
CASSRGTGGNSPLHF,TGTGCCAGCAGCAGAGGGACAGGCGGGAATTCACCCCTCCACTTT,-,TRBV13,TRBJ1-6,TRBD1
CASNDRGALSFVQPQHF,TGTGCCAGTAATGACAGGGGGGCCTTGTCATTCGTTCAGCCCCAGCATTTT,-,TRBV19,TRBJ1-5,TRBD1
CASSLTSGGQNEQFF,TGTGCCAGCAGTTTGACTAGCGGGGGGCAAAATGAGCAGTTCTTC,-,TRBV2,TRBJ2-1,TRBD2
CASSRTGEETQYF,TGTGCCAGCAGTCGGACAGGGGAAGAGACCCAGTACTTC,-,TRBV12-3/TRBV12-4,TRBJ2-5,TRBD1
CASSISRGAYEQFF,TGTGCCAGTAGTATATCCCGGGGGGCCTATGAGCAGTTCTTC,-,TRBV19,TRBJ2-1,-
CASSLGLTHSRASTDTQYF,TGTGCCAGCAGCTTAGGGCTCACTCATTCGCGGGCTAGCACAGATACGCAGTATTTT,-,TRBV7-9,TRBJ2-3,-
CASSQSGTYALAKNIQYF,TGTGCCAGCAGCCAGTCCGGGACATACGCGCTAGCCAAAAACATTCAGTACTTC,-,TRBV5-5,TRBJ2-4,-
CASSLVEGSNQPQHF,TGTGCCAGCAGCTTGGTAGAGGGTAGCAATCAGCCCCAGCATTTT,-,TRBV5-5,TRBJ1-5,-
CASSFEAQAQSGELFF,TGTGCCAGCAGCTTCGAGGCACAGGCCCAGTCCGGGGAGCTGTTTTTT,few,TRBV5-6,TRBJ2-2,-
CASSQTGQLLNGELFF,TGTGCCAGCAGCCAAACGGGACAGCTTTTGAACGGGGAGCTGTTTTTT,-,TRBV6-4,TRBJ2-2,TRBD1
CASSSSGIDNEQFF,TGCGCCAGCAGCTCTTCGGGAATAGACAATGAGCAGTTCTTC,-,TRBV5-1,TRBJ2-1,-
CSPQIIVGTSSYNEQFF,TGCAGCCCTCAAATTATAGTTGGGACTAGCTCCTACAATGAGCAGTTCTTC,-,TRBV29-1,TRBJ2-1,TRBD2
CASSLGTSASYGQYF,TGTGCCAGCAGCTTAGGGACATCCGCCAGCTATGGACAGTACTTC,-,TRBV7-2,TRBJ2-7,-
CASSSRTGSTVSSYNEQFF,TGTGCCAGCAGCTCCCGGACAGGCTCCACTGTTAGCTCCTACAATGAGCAGTTCTTC,-,TRBV21-1,TRBJ2-1,-
CASTPDGGISYNEQFF,TGTGCCAGCACTCCGGACGGAGGGATTAGCTACAATGAGCAGTTCTTC,-,TRBV19,TRBJ2-1,-
CSAIGGETQYF,TGCAGTGCCATCGGCGGAGAGACCCAGTACTTC,few,TRBV20-1,TRBJ2-5,-
CASRQTGGAGQPQHF,TGTGCCAGCAGGCAGACAGGGGGCGCAGGGCAGCCCCAGCATTTT,-,TRBV2,TRBJ1-5,TRBD1
CASRYTGGTKNTGELFF,TGTGCCAGCAGATACACAGGGGGCACGAAGAACACCGGGGAGCTGTTTTTT,few,TRBV7-9,TRBJ2-2,TRBD1
CASSQVLTGRETQYF,TGCGCCAGCAGCCAAGTGTTAACAGGGAGAGAGACCCAGTACTTC,-,TRBV4-1,TRBJ2-5,-